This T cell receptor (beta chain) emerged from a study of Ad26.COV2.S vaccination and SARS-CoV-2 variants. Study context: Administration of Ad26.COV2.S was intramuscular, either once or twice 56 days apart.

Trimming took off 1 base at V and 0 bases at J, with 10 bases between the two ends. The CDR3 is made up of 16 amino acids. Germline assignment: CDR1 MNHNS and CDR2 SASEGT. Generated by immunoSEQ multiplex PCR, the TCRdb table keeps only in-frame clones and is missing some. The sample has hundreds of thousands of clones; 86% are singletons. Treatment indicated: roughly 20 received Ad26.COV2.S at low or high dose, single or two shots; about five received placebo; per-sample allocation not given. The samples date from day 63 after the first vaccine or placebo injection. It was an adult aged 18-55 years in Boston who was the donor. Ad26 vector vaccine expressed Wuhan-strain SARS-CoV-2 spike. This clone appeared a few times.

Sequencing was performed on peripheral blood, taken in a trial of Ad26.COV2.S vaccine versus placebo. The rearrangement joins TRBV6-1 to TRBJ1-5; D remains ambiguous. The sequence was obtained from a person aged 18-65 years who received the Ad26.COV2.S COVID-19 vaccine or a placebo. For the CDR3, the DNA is TGTGCCAGCAGTGAAGTGGATACCTATAGCAATCAGCCCCAGCATTTT. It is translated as CASSEVDTYSNQPQHF.